Listed below are T cell receptor beta chains from one sample, sequenced in a study of T cell responses to AZD1222 COVID-19 vaccine. The data were produced by immunoSEQ multiplex PCR, yet TCRdb's version contains in-frame clones alone and is incomplete. The table lists 95,000 to 150,000 clones, approximately 94% of them singletons, with 4% to 6% in the top ten. Material: peripheral blood, obtained 28 days after the second AZD1222 dose. Receptors were obtained from an adult who received the AZD1222 COVID-19 vaccine. Both conserved end residues are part of each CDR3. Each record gives: J gene, V gene, clone size, D gene, CDR3 protein, CDR3 DNA. The D gene is left open where the match is weak. Clone size is shown for a subset of rows, as once, few, many or a class of expanded clone.

TRBJ1-6,TRBV27,once,-,CASSLVTGSPLHF,TGTGCCAGCAGTTTAGTTACGGGTTCACCCCTCCACTTT
TRBJ1-1,TRBV7-2,once,-,CASSLVNTEAFF,TGTGCCAGCAGCTTAGTGAACACTGAAGCTTTCTTT
TRBJ2-3,TRBV29-1,few,-,CSVAVQGVDTQYF,TGCAGCGTTGCCGTCCAGGGAGTGGATACGCAGTATTTT
TRBJ1-1,TRBV19,-,-,CASSTPGMPMNTEAFF,TGTGCCAGTAGTACCCCGGGGATGCCTATGAACACTGAAGCTTTCTTT
TRBJ2-3,TRBV19,-,-,CASSMATLTGQDTQYF,TGTGCCAGTAGTATGGCAACCCTGACAGGTCAGGATACGCAGTATTTT
TRBJ1-2,TRBV3-1/TRBV3-2,-,-,CASSQETGQHGYTF,TGTGCCAGCAGCCAAGAGACAGGTCAGCATGGCTACACCTTC
TRBJ1-5,TRBV11-2,-,-,CASSLEEGQPQHF,TGTGCCAGCAGCTTAGAAGAGGGTCAGCCCCAGCATTTT
TRBJ1-3,TRBV2,once,TRBD1,CASRGTTGYGNTIYF,TGTGCCAGCAGGGGTACGACAGGGTATGGAAACACCATATATTTT
TRBJ2-3,TRBV24-1,-,-,CATNGGLSTDTQYF,TGTGCCACCAACGGGGGGCTCAGCACAGATACGCAGTATTTT
TRBJ2-1,TRBV7-2,-,-,CASSLVGGPSQNEQFF,TGTGCCAGCAGCTTAGTGGGGGGACCAAGCCAAAATGAGCAGTTCTTC
TRBJ1-1,TRBV10-3,-,TRBD1,CAITRTGDTEAFF,TGTGCCATCACCCGGACAGGGGACACTGAAGCTTTCTTT
TRBJ1-2,TRBV4-2,-,TRBD1,CASSQDRTGTRSYGYTF,TGTGCCAGCAGCCAAGATCGGACAGGGACTAGGTCATATGGCTACACCTTC
TRBJ2-1,TRBV6-2/TRBV6-3,-,-,CASSAAFTMRGFF,TGTGCCAGCAGCGCCGCCTTTACAATGAGGGGGTTCTTC
TRBJ2-2,TRBV7-2,-,TRBD2,CASRRGRNTGELFF,TGTGCCAGCAGGCGGGGGAGGAACACCGGGGAGCTGTTTTTT
TRBJ2-3,TRBV5-6,-,TRBD2,CASSRVTSGITDTQYF,TGTGCCAGCAGCCGAGTGACTAGCGGGATAACAGATACGCAGTATTTT
TRBJ1-3,TRBV6-2/TRBV6-3,-,-,CASSYSSVGNTIYF,TGTGCCAGCAGTTACTCGAGCGTTGGAAACACCATATATTTT
TRBJ1-5,TRBV5-1,-,TRBD1,CASSSTGGGNQPQHF,TGCGCCAGCAGCTCGACAGGGGGCGGCAATCAGCCCCAGCATTTT
TRBJ1-5,TRBV7-8,-,-,CASSLLGDKDQPQHF,TGTGCCAGCAGCTTATTGGGGGATAAGGATCAGCCCCAGCATTTT
TRBJ2-3,TRBV4-3,-,-,CASSHAVGGLTQADTQYF,TGCGCCAGCAGCCACGCCGTGGGCGGGCTTACTCAGGCAGATACGCAGTATTTT
TRBJ1-4,TRBV5-1,-,-,CASSPWTAQEKLFF,TGCGCCAGCAGCCCGTGGACAGCCCAAGAAAAACTGTTTTTT
TRBJ1-3,TRBV7-2,-,-,CASSLVGRTENTIYF,TGTGCCAGCAGCTTAGTGGGCAGAACAGAAAACACCATATATTTT